One sample yielded the 19 T cell receptor beta chains listed below, sequenced in a study of neurological immune-mediated disorders. TCRdb itself ran the 5' RACE reads through MiXCR, one entry per CDR3 protein. The table has some 60,000 distinct CDR3 sequences, roughly 9.8% seen once. Time point meaning: longitudinal time-point 2. The sample comprised PBMCs. The receptor source for this set is a man aged 30 to 45 in good health.

This clonotype has ten or more counts. The chain is built from TRBV5-1 and TRBJ2-5, with 9 bases lining up with TRBD2. The germline V gene has CDR1 SGHRS and CDR2 YFSETQ. This CDR3 is 15 amino acids long. V gave up 3 bases and J gave up 4 bases; unmatched junction bases: 7. The DNA for the CDR3 is TGCGCCAGCAGCTCGCGGGAGGGGGCAGGAGAGACCCAGTACTTC. Amino acid sequence: CASSSREGAGETQYF.

This clonotype has ten or more counts. The J gene is TRBJ1-5, the V gene TRBV12-3 or TRBV12-4; D not certain. Trimming took off 2 bases at V and 4 bases at J, with 6 bases between the two ends. CDR3 length equals 13 residues. Here the CDR3 reads CASSLRGNQPQHF. CDR3 in DNA: TGTGCCAGCAGTTTACGAGGGAATCAGCCCCAGCATTTT.

The chain joins TRBV6-6 to TRBJ2-3; the D gene is possibly TRBD2 (5 bases). CDR3 length: 14 amino acids. Germline V gene lookup returns CDR1 MNHNY and CDR2 SVGAGI (reference sequence). V lost 0 bases and J lost 1, with 5 bases in between. The DNA of the CDR3 is TGTGCCAGCAGTTACTCGAGGGGCACAGATACGCAGTATTTT. Its protein is CASSYSRGTDTQYF.

In its sample, this clonotype was seen many times. The rearrangement uses TRBV20-1 and TRBJ2-1, with 16 bases lining up with TRBD2. The CDR3 has 20 amino acids. Looked up from germline, CDR1 is DFQATT and CDR2 is SNEGSKA (reference sequence). With 1 base clipped from V and 0 bases from J, the junction kept 9 bases outside the gene matches. In DNA, the CDR3 is TGCAGTGCTAGAGTAGAGGGGACTAGCGGGAGGGTGACCTCCTACAATGAGCAGTTCTTC. Encoded protein: CSARVEGTSGRVTSYNEQFF.

The chain carries TRBV7-9 and TRBJ2-5; D may be TRBD1 (6 bases). This CDR3 comprises 14 residues. Germline loops: CDR1 SEHNR, CDR2 FQNEAQ (reference sequence). V was clipped by 5 bases and J by 6 bases, with 16 bases between them. CDR3 in DNA: TGTGCCAGCAGCACGGGGACATCCACCCAGACCCAGTACTTC. Its protein is CASSTGTSTQTQYF.

This clonotype showed up many times. This sequence joins TRBV20-1 and TRBJ2-1; D perhaps matches TRBD1 (5 bases). The CDR3 is made up of 14 amino acids. The V end lost 1 base, the J end lost 6 bases, and 13 bases lay between the germline ends. The germline V gene encodes CDR1 DFQATT and CDR2 SNEGSKA (reference sequence). The CDR3 DNA reads TGCAGTGCTAGAGGGGCGGTTAGGGGCAATGAGCAGTTCTTC. This encodes CSARGAVRGNEQFF.

This clonotype was counted ten times or more. The chain recombines TRBV20-1 with TRBJ2-1; 8 bases align to TRBD2. The CDR3 runs to 19 residues. Germline V gene sequence: CDR1 DFQATT, CDR2 SNEGSKA (reference sequence). J lost 4 bases, V lost 3 bases, and 20 bases had no gene match. The CDR3 DNA reads as TGCAGTGCTAGCCCCGGGGCTAGCGGGTCGTGGGGCAATTACAATGAGCAGTTCTTC. Its protein is CSASPGASGSWGNYNEQFF.

This clonotype has a count of ten or more. The chain combines TRBV20-1 with TRBJ2-1; D is undetermined. CDR1 and CDR2 from the germline V gene are DFQATT and SNEGSKA (reference sequence). V lost 0 bases and J 2 bases, leaving 8 bases between the germline ends. The length of the CDR3 is 14 residues. The CDR3 is CSARDLRTYNEQFF. CDR3 DNA sequence: TGCAGTGCTAGAGATCTACGGACCTACAATGAGCAGTTCTTC.

This clonotype was seen at least ten times. The CDR3 protein is CATAAGLLSSYNEQFF. The CDR3 DNA sequence: TGTGCCACCGCCGCAGGACTTCTGAGCTCCTACAATGAGCAGTTCTTC. This chain uses TRBV24-1 with TRBJ2-1, with TRBD2 as a possible D gene (5 bases). This CDR3 spans 16 amino acids. Germline values: CDR1 KGHDR, CDR2 SFDVKD. Between the trimmed V and J ends, which lost 9 bases and 0 bases, there was a span of 17 bases.

Ten or more counts support this clonotype. The V gene is TRBV7-2, the J gene TRBJ2-1; 7 bases agree with TRBD2. The CDR3 sequence is 16 residues long. The germline V gene has CDR1 SGHTA and CDR2 FQGNSA. Trimming at V came to 5 bases and at J to 6 bases, leaving 13 bases not matched to a gene. The chain's CDR3 is CASSPLYAGAINEQFF. DNA for the CDR3: TGTGCCAGCAGCCCCTTGTACGCGGGAGCGATCAATGAGCAGTTCTTC.

This clonotype occurred many times. The chain recombines TRBV28 with TRBJ1-2; TRBD1 might be the D (5 bases). V dropped 3 bases and J dropped 5 bases, with 10 bases sitting between them. Germline V CDR1 and CDR2: MDHEN, SYDVKM. The CDR3 extends over 13 amino acids. The CDR3 DNA sequence: TGTGCCAGCAGTTTGCCAGGGAAGTATGGCTACACCTTC. It yields the protein CASSLPGKYGYTF.

This clonotype was seen repeatedly, ten times or more. The gene calls are TRBV7-9 and TRBJ1-2; no definite D call. CDR1 and CDR2 from the germline V gene are SEHNR and FQNEAQ (reference sequence). This CDR3 has 12 amino acids. V was pared by 5 bases and J by 7 bases, with 11 bases between. CDR3 sequence (DNA): TGTGCCAGCAGCCTGGACGTGGGTGGCTACACCTTC. Translation gives CASSLDVGGYTF.

This clonotype was picked up many times. This chain links TRBV5-1 with TRBJ1-2; the D gene is possibly TRBD1 (5 bases). Germline V gene lookup returns CDR1 SGHRS and CDR2 YFSETQ. This CDR3 region has 15 residues. V lost 3 bases, J lost 6 bases, and 18 bases lay in between. In DNA form, the CDR3 reads TGCGCCAGCAGCTCGGGGGGGGGAATGATGGATGGCTACACCTTC. Protein product: CASSSGGGMMDGYTF.

This clonotype appeared many times. The chain has TRBV12-3 or TRBV12-4 and TRBJ1-2; maybe TRBD1 (5 bases). This CDR3 comprises 19 residues. Deletions cut 2 bases from V and 4 bases from J, with 26 bases between. CDR3 DNA sequence: TGTGCCAGCAGTTTAAGTCAGGTCAACTCGGGATGGGGCCCCTATGGCTACACCTTC. As protein: CASSLSQVNSGWGPYGYTF.

This clonotype was observed many times. The chain recombines TRBV10-3 with TRBJ2-3; no firm D call. The CDR3 consists of 16 residues. Germline V gene lookup returns CDR1 ENHRY and CDR2 SYGVKD. V lost 2 bases to trimming and J lost 4 bases, with 16 bases between them. CDR3 amino acids: CAISEVAGPVSDTQYF. DNA of the CDR3: TGTGCCATCAGTGAGGTCGCAGGCCCGGTTTCAGATACGCAGTATTTT.

This clonotype was recorded many times. The chain employs TRBV28 and TRBJ2-7; the D gene could be TRBD1 or TRBD2 (5 bases each). This CDR3 is 12 amino acids long. CDR1 is MDHEN and CDR2 is SYDVKM in the germline V gene. V lost 5 bases, J lost 10 bases, and 15 bases lay in between. This CDR3 reads CASSGTSGSQYF. The CDR3 nucleotides are TGTGCCAGCAGTGGGACGAGTGGGAGTCAGTACTTC.

This clonotype came up many times. The chain recombines TRBV10-3 with TRBJ2-5; D call uncertain. Germline CDR1 reads ENHRY; CDR2 reads SYGVKD. V dropped 0 bases and J dropped 4 bases, with 3 bases sitting between them. The CDR3 is 12 amino acids. The CDR3 is CAISESPETQYF. The CDR3 DNA is TGTGCCATCAGTGAGTCTCCAGAGACCCAGTACTTC.

This clonotype has a count of ten or more. The V gene is TRBV5-1, the J gene TRBJ1-5, with TRBD1 as a possible D gene (6 bases). CDR1 is SGHRS, CDR2 YFSETQ, per germline. The CDR3 covers 14 residues. Trimming left V 4 bases short and J 5 bases short, with 13 bases between. The CDR3 DNA is TGCGCCAGCAGCCCCGGGGACAATTATCAGCCCCAGCATTTT. Translation: CASSPGDNYQPQHF.

The rearrangement uses TRBV3-1 and TRBJ2-1; 12 positions agree with TRBD2. The junction had 3 bases not matched to a gene; V was cut back by 4 bases and J by 8 bases. The CDR3 loop spans 14 amino acids. Germline CDR1 is LGHDT and CDR2 is YNNKEL (reference sequence). The DNA for the CDR3 is TGTGCCAGCAGCCGACTAGCGGGAGTAGATGAGCAGTTCTTC. Residues: CASSRLAGVDEQFF.